The clone carrying this T cell receptor beta chain has ten or more counts. What it binds is not known. This record belongs to a study of T cells in Graves' hyperthyroidism and ophthalmopathy. The study, taken as a whole, reports: Ophthalmopathy and stable hyperthyroidism were told apart by a 13 V-J model.

Patients counted as stable if ophthalmopathy did not develop within 18 months. The CDR3 has 13 amino acids. V was shortened by 2 bases and J by 6 bases, with 10 bases between the two germline ends. CDR1 is SNHLY and CDR2 is FYNNEI in the germline V gene. TCR beta CDR3 regions were amplified from RNA. The HTBI primer set was used in a first-round RT-PCR of the TCR CDR3. TCRdb re-called the multiplex PCR reads through MiXCR, storing one row per CDR3 protein. The table records 750,000 to 950,000 distinct CDR3 sequences, roughly 40% of them present only once. This sequence joins TRBV2 and TRBJ2-5, with a weak D call TRBD2 (5 bases). The sample comprised blood. This receptor was obtained from a man younger than 35 with Graves' hyperthyroidism. This chain's CDR3 is CASSETRSQTQYF. The CDR3 DNA reads as TGTGCCAGCAGTGAAACTAGGAGCCAGACCCAGTACTTC.